The 4 T cell receptor beta chains listed next were all sequenced from one sample in a study of blood T cell repertoires in COVID-19. Repertoires were generated with immunoSEQ multiplex PCR, while TCRdb's copy carries only in-frame clones and drops some. There are 250,000 to 400,000 clones in the sample; roughly 88% occur only once, and around 1.6% lies in the top ten. Sample: peripheral blood. These receptors all come from a woman between 25 and 40 years old with COVID-19, enrolled during active disease.

The CDR3 DNA is TGTGCCAGCAGCAAAAGCCGGGACAACCGGTATCAGCCCCAGCATTTT. This gives the protein CASSKSRDNRYQPQHF. The chain joins TRBV21-1 to TRBJ1-5; TRBD1 was called by the table and not checked on the DNA. TRBV21-1 is designated a pseudogene. The CDR3 is made up of 16 amino acids.

This chain connects TRBV27 to TRBJ1-1, with D perhaps TRBD1 (6 bases). V was cut by 0 bases and J by 4 bases, with 9 bases left in between. Germline values: CDR1 MNHEY, CDR2 SMNVEV (reference sequence). The CDR3 length is 14 residues. DNA of the CDR3: TGTGCCAGCAGTTTATCCAGGGGTGGCACTGAAGCTTTCTTT. It encodes CASSLSRGGTEAFF.

The chain carries TRBV6-2 or TRBV6-3 and TRBJ2-1; D gene ambiguous. Germline values: CDR1 MNHEY, CDR2 SVGEGT. CDR3 length equals 14 residues. V shed 4 bases and J shed 5 bases, with 12 bases lying between them. CDR3 sequence (DNA): TGTGCCAGCAGTTCCTCCGGGTCGAACAATGAGCAGTTCTTC. Translating gives CASSSSGSNNEQFF.

The genes are TRBV6-2 or TRBV6-3 and TRBJ1-1; tentatively, D is TRBD1 (5 bases). From germline, CDR1 is MNHEY and CDR2 SVGEGT. This CDR3 is built from 12 residues. Trimming pared 4 bases from V and 10 bases from J, leaving 13 bases between. This CDR3 reads CASSSQGYGAFF. The CDR3 bases are TGTGCCAGCAGTTCCCAGGGTTACGGAGCTTTCTTT.